The 7 T cell receptor beta chains below all came from one sample that was sequenced in a study of cytomegalovirus exposure and HLA in healthy donors (dated by TCRdb to between 2016 and 2019). The library came from the immunoSEQ multiplex PCR assay. A mixture of 60 forward primers for TCR Vbeta segments and 13 reverse primers for TCR Jbeta segments was used in the multiplex PCR. Drawn from immuneACCESS, this table holds only the in-frame rearrangements with V and J called that TCRdb kept. Clones are partly lost; checked studies trace under half to an unresolved V gene and leave the rest unexplained. The sample table lists some 91,000 clones, 65% to 80% of them with a count of one. In total, the top ten clones hold around 7% of the sample. Input material: PBMCs. Receptors were obtained from a man between 40 and 49 years old in good health and CMV-seropositive.

V is TRBV2 and J is TRBJ2-7, with D perhaps matching TRBD2 (6 bases). This CDR3 has 16 amino acids. CDR1 SNHLY and CDR2 FYNNEI come from the germline V gene. Between the trimmed V and J ends, which lost 5 bases and 7 bases, there was a span of 24 bases. CDR3 region: CASSPGTPIVTGEQYF. In nucleotides, the CDR3 is TGTGCCAGCAGTCCCGGGACTCCCATCGTCACGGGGGAGCAGTACTTC.

V and J are TRBV11-2 and TRBJ1-5, with a tentative D call TRBD1 (5 bases). Germline CDR1 SGHAT, CDR2 FQNNGV. V was pared by 5 bases and J by 3 bases, with 14 bases between. The CDR3 has 15 amino acids. The CDR3: CASSAVPGINQPQHF. The CDR3 DNA sequence: TGTGCCAGCAGCGCAGTGCCAGGGATCAATCAGCCCCAGCATTTT.

The J gene is TRBJ1-1, the V gene TRBV27; D is perhaps TRBD1 (6 bases). The CDR3 sequence is 14 residues long. Germline assignment: CDR1 MNHEY and CDR2 SMNVEV (reference sequence). Trimming left V 10 bases short and J 3 bases short, with 18 bases between. In DNA form, the CDR3 reads TGTGCCACCATGGAGGGGGGGCGATACACTGAAGCTTTCTTT. It is translated as CATMEGGRYTEAFF.

This chain connects TRBV7-9 to TRBJ1-4; TRBD1 matches at 10 bases. The CDR3 length is 16 residues. J gave up 8 bases and V 1 base, and 7 bases lay outside the gene matches. From germline, CDR1 is SEHNR and CDR2 FQNEAQ (reference sequence). The CDR3 loop is CASSLGPGTGVEKLFF. Written as DNA, the CDR3 is TGTGCCAGCAGCTTAGGGCCCGGGACAGGGGTGGAAAAACTGTTTTTT.

The chain recombines TRBV2 with TRBJ2-1; possibly TRBD2 for D (6 bases). There are 13 residues in the CDR3. Germline lookup yields CDR1 SNHLY and CDR2 FYNNEI. Trimming took off 10 bases at V and 4 bases at J, with 14 bases between the two ends. CDR3 DNA sequence: TGTGCCACTACGGCGGGAACTTACAATGAGCAGTTCTTC. Translated: CATTAGTYNEQFF.

The chain couples TRBV27 to TRBJ2-5; 8 positions agree with TRBD1. The CDR3 totals 14 residues. Losses at the gene ends were 4 bases for V and 11 bases for J; bases not matched to a gene: 12. The V gene's germline CDR1 is MNHEY and CDR2 SMNVEV (reference sequence). The chain's CDR3 is CASSSYSTGGEQYF. For the CDR3, the DNA is TGTGCCAGCAGTTCATATTCAACAGGGGGAGAGCAGTACTTC.

The genes are TRBV5-6 and TRBJ2-5, with TRBD2 identical over 11 bases. J was trimmed by 5 bases and V by 4 bases; bases with no gene match: 7. Germline V gene sequence: CDR1 SGHDT, CDR2 YYEEEE. The CDR3 has 15 amino acids. The CDR3 coding sequence is TGTGCCAGCAGCCGCGGGACTAGCGGCCTGGAGACCCAGTACTTC. It is translated as CASSRGTSGLETQYF.